Sequencing of this T cell receptor (beta chain) was carried out in a study of beta chain features in type 1 diabetes. Turning to the study itself: Sorted cells, about 98,000,000 in number, were examined across all samples.

Expressed TCRB transcripts were sequenced because the entire RNA isolate underwent reverse transcription. Average reads for naive, central memory and regulatory T cell samples were 3.5 million to 4.5 million. This table comes from immunoSEQ multiplex PCR, and its TCRdb copy is limited to in-frame clones, with some not included. There are about 900,000 clones in the sample; 17% occur only once, and 0.02% to 0.025% lies in the top ten. Sorting based on CD45RO/CCR7/CD25/CD127/CD95/CD27 separated CD4+ naive, central memory, regulatory and stem cell-like memory cells. Germline V gene lookup returns CDR1 ENHRY and CDR2 SYGVKD. V lost 0 bases and J 4 bases, leaving 12 bases between the germline ends. There are 15 residues in the CDR3.

V and J are TRBV10-3 and TRBJ1-1; D possibly corresponds to TRBD1 (5 bases). The sequence was obtained from a woman aged 18-29 years in good health. The sequenced sample consisted of naive CD4+ T cells from blood. This CDR3 is CAISESQGRSTEAFF. The CDR3 region has the DNA TGTGCCATCAGTGAGTCGCAGGGAAGGTCCACTGAAGCTTTCTTT.